This TCR beta chain was captured by sequencing in a study of T cell responses to AZD1222 COVID-19 vaccine. This clone appeared a single time. Its antigen remains unknown. Unmatched junction bases numbered 7, after V lost 5 bases and J lost 7 bases. The CDR3 runs to 14 residues. Germline V gene lookup returns CDR1 SGHVS and CDR2 FNYEAQ. Study-level results: In a largely white British group with more females than males, clonal diversity was possibly underestimated. Sampling captured repertoires only after the peak T cell response. Spike-spanning, vaccine-associated CD4 TCRs were dominant at 160-218 and 743-854. The study identified only six AZD1222 recipients as seropositive at baseline.

Some clones are missing from TCRdb's copy, which holds only in-frame ones; the method was immunoSEQ multiplex PCR. This table holds 84,000 or so clones, about 90% found once. The sequence came from an adult in good health. The input for sequencing was peripheral blood, taken on day 0 of AZD1222 vaccination. V usage is TRBV7-6 and J usage is TRBJ2-7; 11 nucleotides agree with TRBD1. CDR3 sequence: CASSRTGGLGEQYF. The DNA for the CDR3 is TGTGCCAGCAGCCGGACAGGGGGCCTTGGTGAGCAGTACTTC.